This T cell receptor beta chain was retrieved from a study of blood T cell repertoires in COVID-19. At the level of the study: Acute and convalescent COVID-19 samples came from the United States, Italy and Spain. Sources were T cells, B-cell-depleted T cells, or PBMCs; the material itself was cDNA or gDNA.

Authors' processing steps: From reference gene primer amplification, estimates of nucleated cell counts were derived. The data were produced by immunoSEQ multiplex PCR, yet TCRdb's version contains in-frame clones alone and is incomplete. Clone size and the V and J calls come from that table; the DNA yielded D and trimming. This sample has about 120,000 clones; roughly nine tenths occur once, and the top ten carry 25% to 30%. Germline trimming cut 6 bases from V and 6 bases from J; bases unmatched to any gene: 9. The germline V gene encodes CDR1 SGHTA and CDR2 FQGNSA. This CDR3 has 14 amino acids. Sequencing was done on a sample of peripheral blood. The clonotype originates from a man in his 70s with active or convalescent COVID-19. This chain connects TRBV7-2 to TRBJ2-7; 9 nucleotides align to TRBD2. The CDR3 DNA is TGTGCCAGCAGTTCGGGACTAGCTGTTTTCGAGCAGTACTTC. Amino acid sequence: CASSSGLAVFEQYF.